The clone carrying this TCR beta chain appeared a few times. Its target is unknown. This record belongs to a study of graft-versus-host responses after intestinal transplantation. Across the whole study: Multivisceral, liver-intestinal, or isolated intestinal grafts went to recipients. Anti-thymocyte globulin served as induction for all recipients, who then took tacrolimus and steroids for approximately three years.

Regarding the study as a whole: The study associated peak circulating GvH clone levels with early post-transplant HvG declines.

Some clones are missing from TCRdb's copy, which holds only in-frame ones; the method was immunoSEQ multiplex PCR. The table records more than 13,000 clones, roughly two thirds of them present only once. Graft samples were processed, releasing intraepithelial and lamina propria lymphocytes. Looked up from germline, CDR1 is MNHEY and CDR2 is SVGAGI. This CDR3 region has 15 residues. V dropped 6 bases and J dropped 0 bases, with 12 bases sitting between them. The sequenced sample was ileum tissue, obtained around 730 days after intestinal transplantation. This TCR was sampled from a human patient who received an intestinal transplant, so some T cells may come from the graft donor. J is TRBJ1-3 and V is TRBV6-5; possible D gene TRBD1, 5 bases. In nucleotides, the CDR3 is TGTGCCAGCAGGCCACAGGCGTTCTCTGGAAACACCATATATTTT. This encodes CASRPQAFSGNTIYF.